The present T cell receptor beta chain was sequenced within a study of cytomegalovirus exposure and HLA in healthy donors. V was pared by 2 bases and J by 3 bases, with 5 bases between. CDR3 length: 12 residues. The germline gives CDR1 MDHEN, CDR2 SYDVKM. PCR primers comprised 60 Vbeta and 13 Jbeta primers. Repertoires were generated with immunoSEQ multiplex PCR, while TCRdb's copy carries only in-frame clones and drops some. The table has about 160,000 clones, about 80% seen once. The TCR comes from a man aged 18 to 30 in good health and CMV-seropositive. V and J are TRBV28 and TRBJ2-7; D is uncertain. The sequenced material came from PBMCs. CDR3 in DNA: TGTGCCAGCAGTTTAGAGTTCTACGAGCAGTACTTC. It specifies CASSLEFYEQYF.